A selection of T cell receptor beta chains follows, all from one sample in a study of molecular identifiers for immune sequencing clone quantification. MiXCR was run by TCRdb on the PCR reads, yielding one entry per CDR3 protein. This table has about 86,000 distinct CDR3 sequences, approximately 25% appearing once. Sequenced sample: naive CD8+ T cells from blood, with Jurkat cell RNA spiked in. The receptors shown here come from a human donor in good health. Some libraries in this study had Jurkat cell RNA spiked in. The CDR3 runs from the conserved cysteine through the conserved F or W. A D gene is named only where the DNA matches it firmly. Clone size is shown for a subset of rows, as once, few, many or a class of expanded clone.

j_call,v_call,d_call,clone_size,cdr3_nt,cdr3_aa
TRBJ2-7,TRBV25-1,-,few,TGTGCCAGCAGTGAATATGGCTTCGGAGAGCAGTACTTC,CASSEYGFGEQYF
TRBJ2-1,TRBV11-3,-,-,TGTGCCAGCAGTCCACGGACGAACAATGAGCAGTCCTTC,CASSPRTNNEQSF
TRBJ2-7,TRBV6-6,-,many,TGTGCCAGCAGTTCCCCGGGTCGCGAGCAGTACTTC,CASSSPGREQYF
TRBJ2-5,TRBV4-1,-,many,TGCGCCAGCAGCCAAGAGACTCCAGCGGCCCTCCAAGAGACCCAGTACTTC,CASSQETPAALQETQYF
TRBJ2-7,TRBV12-3/TRBV12-4,TRBD1,-,TGTGCCAGCAGTCTCCGTAGCGTTCGGGGACAGGGGTCCTACGAGCAGTACTTC,CASSLRSVRGQGSYEQYF
TRBJ2-3,TRBV6-1,TRBD1,-,TGTGCCAGCAGTGCGACAGGGGTAGATACGCAGTATTTT,CASSATGVDTQYF
TRBJ2-7,TRBV20-1,-,few,TGCAGTGCTAGACCCCCTCCCAGCGGCAGGTTGGGGGAGCAGTACTTC,CSARPPPSGRLGEQYF
TRBJ1-2,TRBV6-5,-,few,TGTGCCAGCAGTTCTTCCCCAGGGAACTATGGCTACACCTTC,CASSSSPGNYGYTF
TRBJ2-2,TRBV6-2/TRBV6-3,-,-,TGTGCCAGCAGTTACTCCAGCTCCTACACCGGGGAGCTGTTTTTT,CASSYSSSYTGELFF
TRBJ2-1,TRBV4-2,-,many,TGTGCCAGCAGCCAAGATCGGGGGTCTGATGAGCAGTTCTTC,CASSQDRGSDEQFF
TRBJ2-5,TRBV28,-,-,TGTGCCAGCAGTTTAATAGGGTCAAAAGAGACCCAGTACTTC,CASSLIGSKETQYF
TRBJ1-5,TRBV5-3,TRBD1,-,TGTGCCAGCAGCACCCTGGGACAGGGGAATCAGCCCCAGCATTTT,CASSTLGQGNQPQHF
TRBJ1-1,TRBV7-8,-,many,TGTGCCAGCAGCCACGGTGCAGGGCGGAACACTGAAGCTTTCTTT,CASSHGAGRNTEAFF
TRBJ1-1,TRBV29-1,-,many,TGCAGCGTTGGACAGGTAAACACTGAAGCTTTCTTT,CSVGQVNTEAFF
TRBJ2-2,TRBV29-1,TRBD1,many,TGCAGCGTGAACGGACAGGGGATCGCGAACACCGGGGAGCTGTTTTTT,CSVNGQGIANTGELFF
TRBJ2-2,TRBV12-3/TRBV12-4,-,many,TGTGCCAGCAGTTTCCCGGGGGGCCCCGGGGAGCTGTTTTTT,CASSFPGGPGELFF
TRBJ2-5,TRBV6-2/TRBV6-3,-,many,TGTGCCAGCAGTAAACACATCACCTCCCGGGAGACCCAGTACTTC,CASSKHITSRETQYF
TRBJ2-5,TRBV5-4,-,many,TGTGCCAGCATTGAATGGGGGGTAGAAGAGACCCAGTACTTC,CASIEWGVEETQYF
TRBJ2-7,TRBV5-1,-,-,TGCGCCAGCAGCTTGGCGGGAGAAGAGCAGTACTTC,CASSLAGEEQYF
TRBJ1-5,TRBV9,-,-,TGTGCCAGCAGCAACGACAGTTACAGCAATCAGCCCCAGCATTTT,CASSNDSYSNQPQHF
TRBJ2-7,TRBV19,-,-,TGTGCCAGTCGACAGACCGCTTCTAAGACTTACGAGCAGTACTTC,CASRQTASKTYEQYF
TRBJ1-4,TRBV7-9,-,few,TGTGCCAGCAGCTTAGACGGGGGCGCGGTAGGAACTAATGAAAAACTGTTTTTT,CASSLDGGAVGTNEKLFF
TRBJ2-3,TRBV9,TRBD1,few,TGTGCCAGCAGCTCCCGGGGGACAGGGGGCACAGATACGCAGTATTTT,CASSSRGTGGTDTQYF
TRBJ1-4,TRBV16,-,-,TGTGCCAGCACCCCGGGAAGCGATAATGAAAAACTGTTTTTT,CASTPGSDNEKLFF
TRBJ2-5,TRBV3-1,-,many,TGTGCCAGCAGCTCACGACTGCCCGGAGGGAGAGAGACCCAGTACTTC,CASSSRLPGGRETQYF
TRBJ2-7,TRBV6-5,-,many,TGTGCCAGCAGTTACTCGGCCACTAGCGAGCAGTACTTC,CASSYSATSEQYF
TRBJ2-5,TRBV7-8,TRBD2,many,TGTGCCAGCAGCTTAACGGGGGGAGGTGAGACCCAGTACTTC,CASSLTGGGETQYF
TRBJ2-2,TRBV12-3/TRBV12-4,TRBD1,-,TGTGCCAGCAGTTTCGGGACAGCTCACACCGGGGAGCTGTTTTTT,CASSFGTAHTGELFF